This T cell receptor beta chain was documented in a study of T-cell memory formation after mild COVID-19. Trimming removed 3 bases from V and 1 base from J; junction bases left unmatched: 10. The CDR3 has 18 residues. Germline V gene lookup returns CDR1 SSHAT and CDR2 FNYEAQ (reference sequence). To note about this clonotype: The antigen is unknown.

TCR alpha and TCR beta cDNA libraries carrying sample barcodes and UMIs came from 5'RACE with constant-segment primers. TCRdb re-analysed the 5' RACE reads in MiXCR, keeping a single row per CDR3 protein. Among 450,000 or so distinct CDR3 sequences listed, about 23% were seen once. Study results and caveats: Clones that shrank (day 15 to 85) were balanced CD4/CD8, whereas later expanders leaned CD4+. For contracting clones, CD4+ ones sat mainly in CM and EM, CD8+ in EMRA. SARS-CoV-2 specificity of second-wave clones peaking day 37 was unconfirmed.

This TCR was sampled from an adult woman who had mild COVID-19 (a few samples of this study predate the infection). Cell type and time point are not known. The specimen was PBMCs or a T cell subset sorted from them (not recorded which). This sequence joins TRBV7-7 and TRBJ1-1, with 11 bases identical to TRBD1. The DNA of the CDR3 is TGTGCCAGCAGCTTCGAATCGGACAGGGGGCTCGAGAACACTGAAGCTTTCTTT. Its translation: CASSFESDRGLENTEAFF.